A single sample gave rise to the 31 T cell receptor beta chains below, sequenced in a study of OX40 agonist ivuxolimab in advanced cancers. Some clones are missing from TCRdb's copy, which holds only in-frame ones; the method was immunoSEQ multiplex PCR. Of about 96,000 clones listed, about 90% were seen once; the top ten hold about 1.5%. This sample comprised CD4+ or CD8+ T cells sorted from blood, obtained in a trial of the OX40 agonist ivuxolimab. The source of these receptors is an adult with an advanced solid tumor such as melanoma, head and neck, liver or kidney cancer.

The rearrangement uses TRBV9 and TRBJ1-3; no clear D gene. CDR1 and CDR2 from the germline V gene are SGDLS and YYNGEE. The V end lost 4 bases, the J end lost 4 bases, and 12 bases lay between the germline ends. The CDR3 has 14 amino acids. CDR3 sequence (DNA): TGTGCCAGCAGCCTCCCCGGTGGGGGAAACACCATATATTTT. Amino acid sequence: CASSLPGGGNTIYF.

J is TRBJ2-1 and V is TRBV18, with TRBD2 matching 9 bases. V was pared by 6 bases and J by 0 bases, with 0 bases of the junction left unmatched. Germline assignment: CDR1 KGHSH and CDR2 LQKENI. This CDR3 has 14 amino acids. CDR3 sequence reads: CASSSGSSYNEQFF. Here the CDR3 DNA reads TGTGCCAGCTCTAGCGGGAGCTCCTACAATGAGCAGTTCTTC.

This rearrangement joins TRBV7-2 to TRBJ1-5; no clear D. Germline lookup yields CDR1 SGHTA and CDR2 FQGNSA. The V and J ends lost 0 bases and 1 base respectively, with 10 bases between them. This CDR3 is built from 16 residues. CDR3 in amino acids: CASSLASGRSNQPQHF. In nucleotides, the CDR3 is TGTGCCAGCAGCTTAGCGTCTGGAAGAAGCAATCAGCCCCAGCATTTT.

V is TRBV15 and J is TRBJ2-5; TRBD1 matches at 8 bases. J was trimmed by 0 bases and V by 9 bases; bases with no gene match: 9. The germline CDR1 and CDR2 sequences are LNHNV and YYDKDF (reference sequence). The CDR3 contains 15 residues. The DNA for the CDR3 is TGTGCCACGCAGAACCGACAGGGGTACCAAGAGACCCAGTACTTC. This translates into CATQNRQGYQETQYF.

The chain is built from TRBV5-6 and TRBJ2-7, with a possible D match to TRBD2 (6 bases). CDR1 is SGHDT, CDR2 YYEEEE, per germline. The V end lost 0 bases, the J end lost 9 bases, and 16 bases lay between the germline ends. CDR3 length: 14 amino acids. The CDR3 loop is CASSLVSGGKVQYF. The DNA of the CDR3 is TGTGCCAGCAGCTTGGTATCAGGAGGGAAAGTGCAGTACTTC.

The V call is TRBV6-6, the J call TRBJ1-4; D call uncertain. Germline V CDR1 and CDR2: MNHNY, SVGAGI (reference sequence). V lost 4 bases and J 8 bases, leaving 8 bases between the germline ends. This CDR3 comprises 12 residues. CDR3 region: CASSLDGEKLFF. The DNA of the CDR3 is TGTGCCAGCAGTTTAGACGGGGAAAAACTGTTTTTT.

The rearrangement joins TRBV9 to TRBJ2-1; D is possibly TRBD1 (7 bases). Germline V lookup: CDR1 SGDLS, CDR2 YYNGEE. This CDR3 is built from 15 residues. V gave up 4 bases and J gave up 6 bases, with 17 bases separating them. CDR3 in amino acids: CASSQGEALSNEQFF. The CDR3 DNA sequence: TGTGCCAGCAGCCAGGGGGAGGCGCTTAGCAATGAGCAGTTCTTC.

The chain employs TRBV19 and TRBJ2-2; D is uncertain. V was cut by 4 bases and J by 3 bases, with 9 bases left in between. CDR1 and CDR2 (germline): LNHDA, SQIVND (reference sequence). The CDR3 contains 14 residues. CDR3: CASSSQADTGELFF. The CDR3 nucleotides are TGTGCCAGTAGTAGTCAGGCGGACACCGGGGAGCTGTTTTTT.

The rearrangement uses TRBV7-2 and TRBJ1-1; 7 bases line up with TRBD1. This CDR3 contains 16 residues. V lost 5 bases, J lost 2 bases, and 11 bases stayed unmatched. In germline, CDR1 is SGHTA, CDR2 FQGNSA. This CDR3 reads CASSTNRQGINTEAFF. CDR3 coding DNA: TGTGCCAGCAGCACAAATAGACAGGGAATAAACACTGAAGCTTTCTTT.

The chain has TRBV18 and TRBJ2-7; 11 nucleotides agree with TRBD1. With V trimmed by 3 bases and J by 4 bases, 5 bases remained unmatched. CDR1 KGHSH and CDR2 LQKENI come from the germline V gene. This CDR3 contains 15 residues. DNA of the CDR3: TGTGCCAGCTCACCGGCCGGGACAGGGGGGTACGAGCAGTACTTC. Its protein product is CASSPAGTGGYEQYF.

The chain has TRBV10-3 and TRBJ2-5; possible D gene TRBD2, 6 bases. The V end was cut by 6 bases, the J end by 5 bases, with 22 bases between. From germline, CDR1 is ENHRY and CDR2 SYGVKD. This CDR3 has 16 residues. The CDR3: CAISNPQGLLPETQYF. The CDR3 bases are TGTGCCATCAGCAACCCCCAGGGACTCTTGCCTGAGACCCAGTACTTC.

The gene calls are TRBV2 and TRBJ2-1; TRBD2 matches at 8 bases. Germline V gives CDR1 SNHLY, CDR2 FYNNEI. Losses at the gene ends were 4 bases for V and 1 base for J; bases not matched to a gene: 6. The CDR3 has 16 residues. CDR3 coding DNA: TGTGCCAGCAGTGGGTCTCTAGCGGGTTCCTACAATGAGCAGTTCTTC. Protein product: CASSGSLAGSYNEQFF.

This chain connects TRBV15 to TRBJ1-5; D perhaps matches TRBD1 (5 bases). Trimming left V 3 bases short and J 0 bases short, with 9 bases between. Germline V gene lookup returns CDR1 LNHNV and CDR2 YYDKDF (reference sequence). This CDR3 is 15 amino acids long. CDR3 sequence: CATSSREYSNQPQHF. CDR3 DNA: TGTGCCACCAGCAGCAGGGAGTATAGCAATCAGCCCCAGCATTTT.

This clone was detected only a few times. V and J are TRBV27 and TRBJ2-1, with a weak D call TRBD2 (5 bases). The germline V gene has CDR1 MNHEY and CDR2 SMNVEV (reference sequence). V dropped 0 bases and J dropped 0 bases, with 18 bases sitting between them. The CDR3 runs 19 residues. The CDR3 loop reads CASSLSGQPSRNSYNEQFF. The CDR3 bases are TGTGCCAGCAGTTTATCCGGGCAGCCTAGCAGAAACTCCTACAATGAGCAGTTCTTC.

CDR3 in DNA: TGTGCCAGCAGTGACGACCAGAATGAAAAACTGTTTTTT. This gives the protein CASSDDQNEKLFF. This chain links TRBV2 with TRBJ1-4; D unclear. CDR3 length: 13 amino acids. Germline V gene sequence: CDR1 SNHLY, CDR2 FYNNEI. Trimming took off 3 bases at V and 5 bases at J, with 7 bases between the two ends.

V usage is TRBV5-1 and J usage is TRBJ2-1, with 10 bases aligning to TRBD1. The V gene end was trimmed by 4 bases and the J gene end by 7 bases; junction bases not matched to a gene: 14. Germline CDR1 is SGHRS and CDR2 is YFSETQ. The CDR3 covers 17 residues. This CDR3 is CASSRGTGALLENEQFF. DNA for the CDR3: TGCGCCAGCAGCCGGGGGACAGGGGCCTTACTTGAGAATGAGCAGTTCTTC.

This sequence joins TRBV5-1 and TRBJ2-5; D remains unclear. Germline CDR1 reads SGHRS; CDR2 reads YFSETQ. The V gene lost 3 bases and the J gene lost 1 base, with 7 bases spanning the gap. This CDR3 comprises 13 residues. The CDR3 region is CASSWTAQETQYF. The CDR3 nucleotides are TGCGCCAGCAGCTGGACGGCCCAAGAGACCCAGTACTTC.

This chain joins TRBV11-2 and TRBJ2-3; maybe TRBD2 (6 bases). CDR3 size: 16 residues. The germline V and J ends were trimmed by 5 bases and 6 bases, with 21 bases remaining between them. The germline gives CDR1 SGHAT, CDR2 FQNNGV. This CDR3 is CASSPQGGALADTQYF. DNA of the CDR3: TGTGCCAGCAGCCCCCAAGGAGGGGCACTAGCTGATACGCAGTATTTT.

This clone was recorded once. The chain is built from TRBV28 and TRBJ2-5; 10 nucleotides align to TRBD2. This CDR3 region has 16 residues. The junction had 12 bases not matched to a gene; V was cut back by 6 bases and J by 5 bases. The germline CDR1 and CDR2 sequences are MDHEN and SYDVKM. CDR3 region: CASRRSPSGRGETQYF. The CDR3 DNA sequence: TGTGCCAGCAGAAGGTCACCCAGCGGGAGGGGTGAGACCCAGTACTTC.

V usage is TRBV5-8 and J usage is TRBJ2-7; D not resolved. The germline V gene encodes CDR1 SGHTS and CDR2 YDEGEE. V was cut by 1 base and J by 3 bases, with 5 bases left in between. This CDR3 comprises 12 residues. CDR3 sequence reads: CASSLSRYEQYF. Written as DNA, the CDR3 is TGTGCCAGCAGCTTGTCCCGCTACGAGCAGTACTTC.

This clone was detected once. The rearrangement joins TRBV11-3 to TRBJ1-2, with 8 positions matching TRBD1. The V gene end was trimmed by 6 bases and the J gene end by 8 bases; junction bases not matched to a gene: 11. Germline V gene sequence: CDR1 SGHNT, CDR2 YENEEA. The CDR3 has 14 amino acids. The CDR3 here is CASSQLGQGGGYTF. Written as DNA, the CDR3 is TGTGCCAGCAGTCAACTCGGACAGGGTGGAGGCTACACCTTC.

The genes are TRBV5-6 and TRBJ2-3, with D possibly being TRBD1 (6 bases). CDR1 and CDR2 from the germline V gene are SGHDT and YYEEEE. The CDR3 consists of 15 residues. The V and J ends lost 2 bases and 6 bases respectively, with 16 bases between them. The DNA for the CDR3 is TGTGCCAGCAGCTTTATAACAGGGTCCCCCGATACGCAGTATTTT. Translation: CASSFITGSPDTQYF.

The chain joins TRBV7-2 to TRBJ1-2; possible D gene TRBD1, 5 bases. Germline CDR1 SGHTA, CDR2 FQGNSA. The V gene lost 8 bases and the J gene lost 2 bases, with 21 bases spanning the gap. This CDR3 contains 16 residues. The CDR3 spells CASHWERDVWNYGYTF. The CDR3 bases are TGTGCCAGCCACTGGGAGAGGGACGTTTGGAACTATGGCTACACCTTC.

This rearrangement joins TRBV30 to TRBJ2-1; no clear D. The CDR3 runs 15 residues. CDR1 is GTSNPN and CDR2 is SVGIG in the germline V gene (reference sequence). Trimming stripped 0 bases from V and 0 bases from J, with 9 bases between. DNA for the CDR3: TGTGCCTGGAGTGTACTGGCTAACTCCTACAATGAGCAGTTCTTC. Residues: CAWSVLANSYNEQFF.

This sequence joins TRBV19 and TRBJ1-2; TRBD1 agrees at 10 bases. Germline trimming cut 5 bases from V and 7 bases from J; bases unmatched to any gene: 4. The CDR3 is 13 amino acids. Germline values: CDR1 LNHDA, CDR2 SQIVND (reference sequence). CDR3 amino acids: CASSDRDRGGYTF. CDR3 sequence (DNA): TGTGCCAGTAGTGACCGGGACAGGGGTGGCTACACCTTC.

This chain joins TRBV11-2 and TRBJ2-7; tentative D call: TRBD2 (6 bases). The CDR3 has 14 amino acids. The ends were cut back, 4 bases at V and 0 bases at J, with 10 bases in the middle. CDR1 is SGHAT and CDR2 is FQNNGV in the germline V gene. CDR3 coding DNA: TGTGCCAGCAGCTGGACCGGGAGCTCCTACGAGCAGTACTTC. Its protein is CASSWTGSSYEQYF.

The chain joins TRBV5-1 to TRBJ2-3, with D perhaps given as TRBD1 or TRBD2 (5 bases each). With 0 bases removed from V and 1 base from J, the gap between germline ends came to 9 bases. This CDR3 is built from 15 residues. The V gene's germline CDR1 is SGHRS and CDR2 YFSETQ. Here the CDR3 DNA reads TGCGCCAGCAGCTTGGCCACGGGGCGCACAGATACGCAGTATTTT. Translation gives CASSLATGRTDTQYF. Supplemented by reference TRBV5-1 and TRBJ2-3, the full variable domain reads KAGVTQTPRYLIKTRGQQVTLSCSPISGHRSVSWYQQTPGQGLQFLFEYFSETQRNKGNFPGRFSGRQFSNSRSEMNVSTLELGDSALYLCASSLATGRTDTQYFGPGTRLTVL.

As DNA, the CDR3 is TGCGCCAGCAGCTTGGCGGGTGCGGGAGGGACCTACAATGAGCAGTTCTTC. Its translation: CASSLAGAGGTYNEQFF. The chain carries TRBV5-1 and TRBJ2-1, with TRBD2 matching 9 bases. CDR3 length: 17 amino acids. Germline V gives CDR1 SGHRS, CDR2 YFSETQ. With 0 bases clipped from V and 2 bases from J, the junction kept 6 bases outside the gene matches.

The chain combines TRBV6-6 with TRBJ2-3; either TRBD1 or TRBD2 may fit D (5 bases each). The CDR3 spans 15 residues. Germline V gene sequence: CDR1 MNHNY, CDR2 SVGAGI (reference sequence). V was trimmed by 2 bases and J by 8 bases, leaving 17 bases between them. The CDR3 is CASSYGDGARGTQYF. The CDR3 DNA reads TGTGCCAGCAGTTACGGGGACGGAGCAAGGGGTACGCAGTATTTT.

The CDR3 nucleotides read TGTGCCAGCAAATCCACCCGGGGCTTACAAGAGACCCAGTACTTC. As protein: CASKSTRGLQETQYF. This chain connects TRBV7-8 to TRBJ2-5; tentatively, D is TRBD1 or TRBD2 (5 bases each). The V gene lost 7 bases and the J gene lost 2 bases, with 17 bases spanning the gap. CDR1 SGHVS and CDR2 FQNEAQ come from the germline V gene. The length of the CDR3 is 15 residues.

The V and J genes are TRBV19 and TRBJ2-7; 7 positions agree with TRBD2. V trimming: 11 bases; J trimming: 3 bases; junction bases outside the gene matches: 10. CDR3 length: 13 residues. Germline-derived CDR1 and CDR2 are LNHDA and SQIVND (reference sequence). The CDR3 protein is CASSGGRVYEQYF. The CDR3 DNA is TGTGCCTCTTCCGGCGGGAGAGTCTACGAGCAGTACTTC. The full variable domain, in which reference TRBV19 and TRBJ2-7 provide the parts outside the CDR3, is DGGITQSPKYLFRKEGQNVTLSCEQNLNHDAMYWYRQDPGQGLRLIYYSQIVNDFQKGDIAEGYSVSREKKESFPLTVTSAQKNPTAFYLCASSGGRVYEQYFGPGTRLTVT.